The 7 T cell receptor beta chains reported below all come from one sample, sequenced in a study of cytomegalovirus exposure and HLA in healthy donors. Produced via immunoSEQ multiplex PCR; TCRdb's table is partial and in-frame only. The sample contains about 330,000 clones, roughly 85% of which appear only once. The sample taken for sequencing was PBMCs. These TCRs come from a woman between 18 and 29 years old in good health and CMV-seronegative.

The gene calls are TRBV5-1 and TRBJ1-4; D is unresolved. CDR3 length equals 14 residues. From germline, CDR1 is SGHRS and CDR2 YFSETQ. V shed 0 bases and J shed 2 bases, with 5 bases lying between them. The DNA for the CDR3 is TGCGCCAGCAGCTTGGGGAGGACTAATGAAAAACTGTTTTTT. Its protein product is CASSLGRTNEKLFF. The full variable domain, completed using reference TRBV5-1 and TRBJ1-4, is KAGVTQTPRYLIKTRGQQVTLSCSPISGHRSVSWYQQTPGQGLQFLFEYFSETQRNKGNFPGRFSGRQFSNSRSEMNVSTLELGDSALYLCASSLGRTNEKLFFGSGTQLSVL.

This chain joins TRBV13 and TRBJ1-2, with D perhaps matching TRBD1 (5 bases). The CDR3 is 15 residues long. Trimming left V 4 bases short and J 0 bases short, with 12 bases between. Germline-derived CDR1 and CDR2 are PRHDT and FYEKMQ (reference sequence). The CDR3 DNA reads TGTGCCAGCAGCTCGCTCCTGGACACTAACTATGGCTACACCTTC. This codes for CASSSLLDTNYGYTF.

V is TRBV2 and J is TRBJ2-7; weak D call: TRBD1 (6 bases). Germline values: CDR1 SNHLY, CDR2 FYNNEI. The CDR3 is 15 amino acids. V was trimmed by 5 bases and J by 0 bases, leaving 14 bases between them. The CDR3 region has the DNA TGTGCCAGCAGTCGGACAGCCATGAGCTCCTACGAGCAGTACTTC. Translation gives CASSRTAMSSYEQYF.

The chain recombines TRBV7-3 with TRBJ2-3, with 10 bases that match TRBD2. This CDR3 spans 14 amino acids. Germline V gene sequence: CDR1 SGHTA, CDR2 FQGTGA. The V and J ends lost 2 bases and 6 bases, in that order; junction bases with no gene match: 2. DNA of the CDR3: TGTGCCAGCAGCTTAGGGACTAGCGCCGATACGCAGTATTTT. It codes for CASSLGTSADTQYF.

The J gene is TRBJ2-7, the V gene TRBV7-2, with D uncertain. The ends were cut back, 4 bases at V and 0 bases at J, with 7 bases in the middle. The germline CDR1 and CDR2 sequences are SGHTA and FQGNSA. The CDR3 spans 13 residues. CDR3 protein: CASSSPGSYEQYF. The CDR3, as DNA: TGTGCCAGCAGCTCACCCGGCTCCTACGAGCAGTACTTC. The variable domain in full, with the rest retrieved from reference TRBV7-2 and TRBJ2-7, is GAGVSQSPSNKVTEKGKDVELRCDPISGHTALYWYRQSLGQGLEFLIYFQGNSAPDKSGLPSDRFSAERTGGSVSTLTIQRTQQEDSAVYLCASSSPGSYEQYFGPGTRLTVT.

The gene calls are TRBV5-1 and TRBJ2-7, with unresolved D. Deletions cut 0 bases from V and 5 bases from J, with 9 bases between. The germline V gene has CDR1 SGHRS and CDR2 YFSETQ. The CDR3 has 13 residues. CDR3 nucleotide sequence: TGCGCCAGCAGCTTGGCCCAGAAGAACGAGCAGTACTTC. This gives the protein CASSLAQKNEQYF.

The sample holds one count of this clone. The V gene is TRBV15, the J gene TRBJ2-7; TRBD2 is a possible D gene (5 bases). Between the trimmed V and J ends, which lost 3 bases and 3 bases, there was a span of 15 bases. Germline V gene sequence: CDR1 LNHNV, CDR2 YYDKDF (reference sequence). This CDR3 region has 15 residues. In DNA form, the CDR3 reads TGTGCCACCAGCAGCCGGCGGCTAGCCCACTACGAGCAGTACTTC. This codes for CATSSRRLAHYEQYF.